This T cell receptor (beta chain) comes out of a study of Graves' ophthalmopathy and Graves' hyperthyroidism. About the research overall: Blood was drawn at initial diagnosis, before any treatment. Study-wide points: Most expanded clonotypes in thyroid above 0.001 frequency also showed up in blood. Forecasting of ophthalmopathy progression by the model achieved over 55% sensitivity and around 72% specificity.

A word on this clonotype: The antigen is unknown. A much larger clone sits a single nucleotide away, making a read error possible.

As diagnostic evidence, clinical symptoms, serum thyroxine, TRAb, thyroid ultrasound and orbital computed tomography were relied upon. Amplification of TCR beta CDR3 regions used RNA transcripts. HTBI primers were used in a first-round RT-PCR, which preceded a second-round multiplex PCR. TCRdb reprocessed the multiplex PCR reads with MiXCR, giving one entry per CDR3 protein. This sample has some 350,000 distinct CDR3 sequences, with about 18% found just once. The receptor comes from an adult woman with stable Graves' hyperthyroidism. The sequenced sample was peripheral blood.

CDR3 DNA: TGTGCCAGCAGCTTAGAAGGCAGGGCGAACACTGAAGCTTTCTTT. This translates into CASSLEGRANTEAFF. The chain uses TRBV7-8 and TRBJ1-1; tentatively, D is TRBD1 (5 bases). V lost 1 base, J lost 1 base, and 10 bases lay in between. The length of the CDR3 is 15 residues. CDR1 and CDR2 from the germline V gene are SGHVS and FQNEAQ.